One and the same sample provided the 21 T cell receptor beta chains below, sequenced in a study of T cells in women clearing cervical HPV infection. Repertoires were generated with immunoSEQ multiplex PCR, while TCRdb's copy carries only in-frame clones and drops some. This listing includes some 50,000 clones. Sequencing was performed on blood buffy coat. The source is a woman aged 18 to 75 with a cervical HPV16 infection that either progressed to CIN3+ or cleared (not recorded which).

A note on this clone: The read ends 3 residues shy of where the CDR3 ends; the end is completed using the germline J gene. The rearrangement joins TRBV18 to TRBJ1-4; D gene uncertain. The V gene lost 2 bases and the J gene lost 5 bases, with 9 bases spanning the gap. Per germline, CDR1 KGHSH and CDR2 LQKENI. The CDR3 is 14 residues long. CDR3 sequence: CASSPFSGNEKLFF. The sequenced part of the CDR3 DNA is TGTGCCAGCTCACCATTCTCGGGGAATGAAAAA.

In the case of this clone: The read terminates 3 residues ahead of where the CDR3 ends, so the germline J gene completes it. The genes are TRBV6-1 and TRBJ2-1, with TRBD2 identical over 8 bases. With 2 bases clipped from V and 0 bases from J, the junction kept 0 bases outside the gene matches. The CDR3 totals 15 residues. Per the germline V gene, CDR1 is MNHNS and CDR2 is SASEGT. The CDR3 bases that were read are TGTGCCAGCAGTGAACTAGCGGGCTCCTACAATGAG. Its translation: CASSELAGSYNE. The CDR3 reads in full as CASSELAGSYNEQFF.

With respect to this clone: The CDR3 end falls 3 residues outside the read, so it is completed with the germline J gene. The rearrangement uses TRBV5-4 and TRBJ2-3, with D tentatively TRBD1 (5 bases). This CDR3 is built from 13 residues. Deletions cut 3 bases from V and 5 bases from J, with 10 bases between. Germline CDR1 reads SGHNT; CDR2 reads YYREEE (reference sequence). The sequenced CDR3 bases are TGTGCCAGCAGCTCCCCTAGGGGAGATACG. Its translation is CASSSPRGDT. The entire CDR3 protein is CASSSPRGDTQYF.

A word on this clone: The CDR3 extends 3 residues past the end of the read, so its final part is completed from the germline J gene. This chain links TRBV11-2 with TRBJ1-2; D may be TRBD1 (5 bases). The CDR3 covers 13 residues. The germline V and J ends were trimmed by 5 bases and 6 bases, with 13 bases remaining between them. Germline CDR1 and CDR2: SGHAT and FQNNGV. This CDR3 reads CASSPGGRDGYTF. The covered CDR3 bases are TGTGCCAGCAGCCCGGGGGGGAGGGATGGC. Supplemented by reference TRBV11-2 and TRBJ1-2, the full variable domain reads EAGVAQSPRYKIIEKRQSVAFWCNPISGHATLYWYQQILGQGPKLLIQFQNNGVVDDSQLPKDRFSAERLKGVDSTLKIQPAKLEDSAVYLCASSPGGRDGYTFGSGTRLTVV.

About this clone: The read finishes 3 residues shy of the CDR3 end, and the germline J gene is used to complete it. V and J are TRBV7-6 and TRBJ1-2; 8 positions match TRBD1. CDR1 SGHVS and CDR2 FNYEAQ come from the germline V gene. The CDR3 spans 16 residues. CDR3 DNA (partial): TGTGCCAGCAGCTTAGGGGGGACAGGCAGCTCCTACGAC. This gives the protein CASSLGGTGSSYD. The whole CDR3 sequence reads CASSLGGTGSSYDYTF.

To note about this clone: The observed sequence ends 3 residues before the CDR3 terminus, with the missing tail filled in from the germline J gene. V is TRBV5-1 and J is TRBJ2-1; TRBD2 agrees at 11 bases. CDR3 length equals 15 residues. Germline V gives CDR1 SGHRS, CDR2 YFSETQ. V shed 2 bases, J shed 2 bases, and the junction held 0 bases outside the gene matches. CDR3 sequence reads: CASSFSGGAYNEQFF. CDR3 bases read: TGCGCCAGCAGCTTTAGCGGGGGGGCCTACAATGAG.

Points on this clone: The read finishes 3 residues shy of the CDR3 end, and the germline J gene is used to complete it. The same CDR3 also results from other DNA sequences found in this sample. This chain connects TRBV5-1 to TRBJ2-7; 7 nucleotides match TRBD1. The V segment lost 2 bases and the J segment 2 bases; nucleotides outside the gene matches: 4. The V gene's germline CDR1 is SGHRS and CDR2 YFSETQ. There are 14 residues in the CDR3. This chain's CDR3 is CASSLGQGAYEQYF. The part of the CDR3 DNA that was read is TGCGCCAGCAGCTTAGGGCAGGGGGCCTACGAG. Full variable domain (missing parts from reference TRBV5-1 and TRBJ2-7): KAGVTQTPRYLIKTRGQQVTLSCSPISGHRSVSWYQQTPGQGLQFLFEYFSETQRNKGNFPGRFSGRQFSNSRSEMNVSTLELGDSALYLCASSLGQGAYEQYFGPGTRLTVT.

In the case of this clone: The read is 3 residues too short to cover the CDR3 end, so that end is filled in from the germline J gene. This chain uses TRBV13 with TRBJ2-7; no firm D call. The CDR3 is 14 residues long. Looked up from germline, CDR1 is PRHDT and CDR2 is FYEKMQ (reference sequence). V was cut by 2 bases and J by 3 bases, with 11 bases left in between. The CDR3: CASSLQVVSYEQYF. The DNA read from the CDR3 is TGTGCCAGCAGCTTACAGGTAGTCAGCTACGAG.

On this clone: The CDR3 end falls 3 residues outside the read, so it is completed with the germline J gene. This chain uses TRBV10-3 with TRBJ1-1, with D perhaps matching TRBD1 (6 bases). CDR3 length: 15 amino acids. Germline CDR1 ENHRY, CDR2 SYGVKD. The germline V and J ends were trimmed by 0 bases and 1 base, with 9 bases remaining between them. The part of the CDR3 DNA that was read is TGTGCCATCAGTGAGTCTAGGGGACAGAACACTGAA. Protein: CAISESRGQNTE. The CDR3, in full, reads CAISESRGQNTEAFF.

CDR3 DNA, as far as it was read: TGTGCCAGCAGTGACGGGGGATTCTACGAG. Amino acid sequence: CASSDGGFYE. The whole CDR3 region reads CASSDGGFYEQYF. V gene TRBV2 combines with J gene TRBJ2-7; a possible D gene is TRBD2 (6 bases). The sequence runs out 3 residues before the end of the CDR3; the remainder is reconstructed from the germline J gene. There are 13 residues in the CDR3. The V and J ends lost 3 bases and 3 bases respectively, with 9 bases between them. Looked up from germline, CDR1 is SNHLY and CDR2 is FYNNEI. The variable domain in full, with the rest retrieved from reference TRBV2 and TRBJ2-7, is EPEVTQTPSHQVTQMGQEVILRCVPISNHLYFYWYRQILGQKVEFLVSFYNNEISEKSEIFDDQFSVERPDGSNFTLKIRSTKLEDSAMYFCASSDGGFYEQYFGPGTRLTVT.

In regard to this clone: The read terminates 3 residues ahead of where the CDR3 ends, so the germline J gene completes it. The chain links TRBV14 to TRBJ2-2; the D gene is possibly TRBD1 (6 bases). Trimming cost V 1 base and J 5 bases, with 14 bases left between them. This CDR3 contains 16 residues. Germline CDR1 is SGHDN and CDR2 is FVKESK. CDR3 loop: CASSQVSGVGTGELFF. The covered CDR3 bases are TGTGCCAGCAGCCAAGTTTCAGGGGTTGGTACCGGGGAG.

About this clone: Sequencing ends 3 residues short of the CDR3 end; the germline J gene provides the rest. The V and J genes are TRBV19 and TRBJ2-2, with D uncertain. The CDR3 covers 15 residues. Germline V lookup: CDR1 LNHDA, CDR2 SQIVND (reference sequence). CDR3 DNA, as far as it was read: TGTGCCAGTAGTATGATCGTGGCTTCGAGTGAAAAG. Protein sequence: CASSMIVASSEK. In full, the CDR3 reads CASSMIVASSEKLFF.

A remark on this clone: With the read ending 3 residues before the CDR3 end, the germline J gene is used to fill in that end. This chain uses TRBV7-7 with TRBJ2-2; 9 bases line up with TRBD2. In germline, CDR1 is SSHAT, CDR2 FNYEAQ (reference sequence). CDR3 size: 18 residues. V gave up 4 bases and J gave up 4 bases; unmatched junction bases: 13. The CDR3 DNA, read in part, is TGTGCCAGCAGCTCGGAGCTAGCGGGGACGATCGCCACCGGGGAG. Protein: CASSSELAGTIATGE. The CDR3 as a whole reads CASSSELAGTIATGELFF.

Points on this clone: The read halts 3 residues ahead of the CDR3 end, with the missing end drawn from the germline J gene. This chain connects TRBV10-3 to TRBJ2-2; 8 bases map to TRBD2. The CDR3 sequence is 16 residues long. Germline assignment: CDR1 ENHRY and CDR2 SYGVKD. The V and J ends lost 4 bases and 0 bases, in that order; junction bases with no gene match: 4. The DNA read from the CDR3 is TGTGCCATCAGTGCCACTAGCGGAACGAACACCGGGGAG. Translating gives CAISATSGTNTGE. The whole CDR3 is CAISATSGTNTGELFF.

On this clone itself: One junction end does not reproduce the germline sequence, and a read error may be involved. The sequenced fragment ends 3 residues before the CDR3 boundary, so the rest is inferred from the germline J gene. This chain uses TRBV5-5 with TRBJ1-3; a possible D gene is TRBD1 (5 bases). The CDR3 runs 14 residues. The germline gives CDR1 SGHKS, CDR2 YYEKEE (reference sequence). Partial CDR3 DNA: TGTGCCAGCAGCTTATCCGGGACTGGAAACACG. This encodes CASSLSGTGNT. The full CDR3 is CASSLSGTGNTIYF.

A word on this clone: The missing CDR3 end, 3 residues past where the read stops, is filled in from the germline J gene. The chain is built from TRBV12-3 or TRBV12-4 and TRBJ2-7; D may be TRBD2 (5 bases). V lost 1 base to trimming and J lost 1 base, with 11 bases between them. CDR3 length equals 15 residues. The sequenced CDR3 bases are TGTGCCAGCAGTTTAGGACGGACTGAATCCTACGAG. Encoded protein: CASSLGRTESYE. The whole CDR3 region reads CASSLGRTESYEQYF.

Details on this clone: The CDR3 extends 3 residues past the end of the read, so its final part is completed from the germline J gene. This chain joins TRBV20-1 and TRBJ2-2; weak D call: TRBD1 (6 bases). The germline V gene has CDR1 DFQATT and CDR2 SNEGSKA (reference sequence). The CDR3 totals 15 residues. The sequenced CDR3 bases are TGCAGTGCCTACGGACAGAGCTCCTATAATTCACCG. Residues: CSAYGQSSYNSP. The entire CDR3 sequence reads CSAYGQSSYNSPLFF.

The CDR3 DNA, read in part, is TGCGCCAGCAGCTTATCCTCTAGCGGGGTACAAGAGACC. It specifies CASSLSSSGVQET. The full CDR3 protein reads CASSLSSSGVQETQYF. The V call is TRBV5-1, the J call TRBJ2-5, with 9 nucleotides matching TRBD2. The read falls 3 residues short of the CDR3 end, and the missing part is taken from the germline J gene. CDR1 SGHRS and CDR2 YFSETQ come from the germline V gene. J lost 2 bases, V lost 2 bases, and 7 bases had no gene match. The CDR3 consists of 16 residues.

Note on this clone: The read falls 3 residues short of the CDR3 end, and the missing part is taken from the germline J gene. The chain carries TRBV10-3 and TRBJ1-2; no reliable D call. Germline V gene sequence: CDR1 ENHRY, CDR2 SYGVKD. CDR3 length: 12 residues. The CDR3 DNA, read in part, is TGTGCCATCAGTGAGGGGGAGCGGGGC. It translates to CAISEGERG. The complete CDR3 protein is CAISEGERGYTF.

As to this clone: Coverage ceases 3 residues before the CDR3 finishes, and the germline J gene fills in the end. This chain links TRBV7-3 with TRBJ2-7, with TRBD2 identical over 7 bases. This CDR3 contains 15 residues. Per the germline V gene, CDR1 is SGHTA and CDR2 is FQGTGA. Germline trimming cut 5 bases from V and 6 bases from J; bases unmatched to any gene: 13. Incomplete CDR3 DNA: TGTGCCAGCAGCCCCCCAATTCAGCGGGGCTGCGAG. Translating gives CASSPPIQRGCE. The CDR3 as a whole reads CASSPPIQRGCEQYF.

CDR3 residues: CSARSYRGERYEQYF. The sequenced CDR3 bases are TGCAGTGCTAGAAGTTACAGGGGGGAGCGGTACGAG. The V and J genes are TRBV20-1 and TRBJ2-7; 8 bases agree with TRBD1. The read falls 3 residues short of the CDR3 end, and the missing part is taken from the germline J gene. CDR3 length: 15 residues. CDR1 and CDR2 (germline): DFQATT, SNEGSKA (reference sequence). Trimming at V came to 2 bases and at J to 4 bases, leaving 10 bases not matched to a gene.